This passage covers 5 T cell receptor beta chains from one sample sequenced in a study of T cell responses to AZD1222 COVID-19 vaccine. Some clones are missing from TCRdb's copy, which holds only in-frame ones; the method was immunoSEQ multiplex PCR. In the table there are more than 80,000 clones, roughly 88% of which are singletons. Sequencing was performed on peripheral blood, taken 28 days after the second AZD1222 dose. The receptors were sampled from an adult who received the AZD1222 COVID-19 vaccine.

In DNA form, the CDR3 reads TGTGCCAGCAGCCCCCCGCCAGGGACCTCCTACGAGCAGTACTTC. This translates into CASSPPPGTSYEQYF. This rearrangement joins TRBV7-9 to TRBJ2-7; D assignment may be TRBD1 or TRBD2 (5 bases each). Germline CDR1 is SEHNR and CDR2 is FQNEAQ (reference sequence). The germline V and J ends were trimmed by 5 bases and 0 bases, with 14 bases remaining between them. CDR3 size: 15 residues. The complete variable domain, with remaining parts taken from reference TRBV7-9 and TRBJ2-7, reads DTGVSQNPRHKITKRGQNVTFRCDPISEHNRLYWYRQTLGQGPEFLTYFQNEAQLEKSRLLSDRFSAERPKGSFSTLEIQRTEQGDSAMYLCASSPPPGTSYEQYFGPGTRLTVT.

The gene calls are TRBV19 and TRBJ1-5; no firm D call. The CDR3 runs to 13 residues. Germline V lookup: CDR1 LNHDA, CDR2 SQIVND (reference sequence). The V gene lost 6 bases and the J gene lost 4 bases, with 10 bases spanning the gap. CDR3 nucleotide sequence: TGTGCCAGTAGCGAGGTGGTAAATCAGCCCCAGCATTTT. As protein: CASSEVVNQPQHF. Based on the CDR3 plus reference TRBV19 and TRBJ1-5, the full variable domain is DGGITQSPKYLFRKEGQNVTLSCEQNLNHDAMYWYRQDPGQGLRLIYYSQIVNDFQKGDIAEGYSVSREKKESFPLTVTSAQKNPTAFYLCASSEVVNQPQHFGDGTRLSIL.

V gene TRBV5-6 combines with J gene TRBJ1-2; no clear D. This CDR3 region has 12 residues. Trimming took off 4 bases at V and 3 bases at J, with 7 bases between the two ends. CDR1 is SGHDT and CDR2 is YYEEEE in the germline V gene. The CDR3 loop is CASSAVDYGYTF. As DNA, the CDR3 is TGTGCCAGCAGCGCCGTTGACTATGGCTACACCTTC.

V is TRBV7-6 and J is TRBJ2-7; TRBD2 matches 7 bases. This CDR3 comprises 15 residues. V lost 5 bases to trimming and J lost 7 bases; unmatched junction nucleotides: 14. The V gene's germline CDR1 is SGHVS and CDR2 FNYEAQ. CDR3 sequence: CASSPPGTKPREQYF. The CDR3 DNA reads as TGTGCCAGCAGCCCCCCCGGGACTAAGCCTAGAGAGCAGTACTTC.

This clone was observed once. The rearrangement links TRBV4-3 to TRBJ2-1; perhaps TRBD1 as D (6 bases). The germline gives CDR1 LGHNA, CDR2 YSLEER. The CDR3 runs to 15 residues. The V end lost 0 bases, the J end lost 6 bases, and 12 bases lay between the germline ends. Here the CDR3 reads CASSQEWGRSNEQFF. The CDR3, as DNA: TGCGCCAGCAGCCAAGAATGGGGGCGCAGCAATGAGCAGTTCTTC.